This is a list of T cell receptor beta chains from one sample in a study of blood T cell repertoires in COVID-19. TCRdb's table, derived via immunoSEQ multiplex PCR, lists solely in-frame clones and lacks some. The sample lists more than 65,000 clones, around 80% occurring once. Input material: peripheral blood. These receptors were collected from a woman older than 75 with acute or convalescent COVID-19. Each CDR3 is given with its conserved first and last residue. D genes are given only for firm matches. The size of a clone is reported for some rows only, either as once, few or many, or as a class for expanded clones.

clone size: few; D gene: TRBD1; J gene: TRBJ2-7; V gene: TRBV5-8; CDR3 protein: CASSDTRDRSYEQYF; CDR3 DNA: TGTGCCAGCAGCGATACCCGGGACAGGTCCTACGAGCAGTACTTC
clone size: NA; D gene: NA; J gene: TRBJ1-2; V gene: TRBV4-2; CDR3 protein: CASSQEGDGYTF; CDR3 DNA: TGTGCCAGCAGCCAAGAAGGAGATGGCTACACCTTC
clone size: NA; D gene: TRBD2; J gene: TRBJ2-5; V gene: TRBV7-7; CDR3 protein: CASSRAGAQETQYF; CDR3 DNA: TGTGCTAGCAGCCGAGCGGGGGCGCAAGAGACCCAGTACTTC
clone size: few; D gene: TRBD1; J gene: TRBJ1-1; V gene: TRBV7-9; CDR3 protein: CASSETGVNTEAFF; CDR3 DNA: TGTGCCAGCAGCGAAACAGGGGTTAACACTGAAGCTTTCTTT
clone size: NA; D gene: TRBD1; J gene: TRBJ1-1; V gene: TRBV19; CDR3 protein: CASSIGRDRARGGTEAFF; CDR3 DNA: TGTGCCAGTAGTATTGGGAGGGACAGGGCGAGGGGGGGCACTGAAGCTTTCTTT
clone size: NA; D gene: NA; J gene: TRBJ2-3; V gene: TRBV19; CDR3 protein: CASSIPRGETDTQYF; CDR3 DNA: TGTGCCAGTAGTATCCCCAGGGGCGAAACAGATACGCAGTATTTT
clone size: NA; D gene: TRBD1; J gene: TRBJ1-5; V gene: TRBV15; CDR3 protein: CATSRSGTGGNQPQHF; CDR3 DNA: TGTGCCACCAGCAGATCCGGGACAGGGGGCAATCAGCCCCAGCATTTT
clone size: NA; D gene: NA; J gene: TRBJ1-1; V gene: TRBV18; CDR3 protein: CASSPTVNTEAFF; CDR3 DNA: TGTGCCAGCTCACCCACAGTGAACACTGAAGCTTTCTTT
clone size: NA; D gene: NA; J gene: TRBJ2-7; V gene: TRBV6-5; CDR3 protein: CASSYSRQRRYEQYF; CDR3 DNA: TGTGCCAGCAGTTACTCCCGGCAGCGCCGCTACGAGCAGTACTTC
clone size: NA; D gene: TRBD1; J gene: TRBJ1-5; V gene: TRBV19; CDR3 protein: CASSMWQGARNQPQHF; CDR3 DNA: TGTGCCAGTAGTATGTGGCAGGGGGCAAGAAATCAGCCCCAGCATTTT
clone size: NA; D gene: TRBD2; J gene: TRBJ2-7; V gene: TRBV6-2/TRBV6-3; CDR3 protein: CASSWEGLAGLKAYEQYF; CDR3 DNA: TGTGCCAGCAGTTGGGAAGGACTAGCGGGGTTGAAGGCCTACGAGCAGTACTTC
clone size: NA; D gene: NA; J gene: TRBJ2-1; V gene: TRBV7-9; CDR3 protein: CASSLSGSYNEQFF; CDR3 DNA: TGTGCCAGCAGCCTAAGCGGGTCCTACAATGAGCAGTTCTTC
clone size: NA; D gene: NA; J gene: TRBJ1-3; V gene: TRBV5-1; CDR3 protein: CASSSNVAGGNTIYF; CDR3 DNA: TGCGCCAGCAGTTCGAACGTGGCCGGGGGAAACACCATATATTTT
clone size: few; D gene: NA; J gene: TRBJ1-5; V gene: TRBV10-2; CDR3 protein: CASSAPLRNQPQHF; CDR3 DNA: TGCGCCAGCAGCGCCCCCCTAAGAAATCAGCCCCAGCATTTT
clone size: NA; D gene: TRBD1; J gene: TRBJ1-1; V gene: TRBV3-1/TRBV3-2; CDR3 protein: CASSQENRGNTEAFF; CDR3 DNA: TGTGCCAGCAGCCAAGAGAACAGGGGAAACACTGAAGCTTTCTTT
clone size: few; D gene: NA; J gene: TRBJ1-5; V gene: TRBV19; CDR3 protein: CASSIDSLRGNQPQHF; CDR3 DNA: TGTGCCAGTAGTATAGATTCCCTCCGGGGCAATCAGCCCCAGCATTTT
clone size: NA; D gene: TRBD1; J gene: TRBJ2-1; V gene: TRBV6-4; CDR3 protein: CASSASLTGRGEQFF; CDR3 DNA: TGTGCCAGCAGTGCCTCCTTGACAGGGCGAGGAGAGCAGTTCTTC
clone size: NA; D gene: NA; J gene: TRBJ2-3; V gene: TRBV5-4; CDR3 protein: CASSWGGRRGTDTQYF; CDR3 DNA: TGTGCCAGCAGCTGGGGCGGACGCCGGGGGACAGATACGCAGTATTTT
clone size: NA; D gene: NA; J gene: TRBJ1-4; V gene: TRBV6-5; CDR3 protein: CASSPGEGANEKLFF; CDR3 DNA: TGTGCCAGCAGTCCAGGGGAGGGAGCTAATGAAAAACTGTTTTTT
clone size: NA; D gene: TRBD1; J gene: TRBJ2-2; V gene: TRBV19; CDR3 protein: CASSIFPRTGGNTGELFF; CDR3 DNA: TGTGCCAGTAGTATTTTCCCCAGGACAGGGGGCAACACCGGGGAGCTGTTTTTT
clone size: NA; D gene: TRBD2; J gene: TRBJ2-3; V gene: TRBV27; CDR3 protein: CASAPGLARDTQYF; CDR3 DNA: TGTGCCAGCGCTCCGGGACTAGCTAGAGATACGCAGTATTTT
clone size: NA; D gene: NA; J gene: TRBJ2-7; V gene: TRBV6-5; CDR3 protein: CASSYSRDTGEQYF; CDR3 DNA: TGTGCCAGCAGTTACTCCCGAGACACCGGCGAGCAGTACTTC
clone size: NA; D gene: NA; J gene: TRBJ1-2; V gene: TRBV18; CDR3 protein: CASSPNQGSYGYTF; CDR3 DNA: TGTGCCAGCTCACCCAATCAGGGGTCCTATGGCTACACCTTC
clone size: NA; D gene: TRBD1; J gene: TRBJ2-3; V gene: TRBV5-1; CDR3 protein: CASSPTGGDGDTQYF; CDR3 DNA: TGCGCCAGCAGCCCCACAGGGGGCGATGGAGATACGCAGTATTTT
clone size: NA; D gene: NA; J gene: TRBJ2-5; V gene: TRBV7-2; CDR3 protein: CASSLQETGLGETQYF; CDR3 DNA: TGTGCCAGCAGCTTACAGGAGACAGGCCTAGGGGAGACCCAGTACTTC
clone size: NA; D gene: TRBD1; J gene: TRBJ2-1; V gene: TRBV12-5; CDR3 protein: CASGGQGGLNNEQFF; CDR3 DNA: TGTGCTAGTGGAGGACAGGGTGGCCTCAACAATGAGCAGTTCTTC
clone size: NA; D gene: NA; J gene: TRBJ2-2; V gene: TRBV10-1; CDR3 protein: CASSESRWQGTGELFF; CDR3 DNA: TGCGCCAGCAGTGAGTCGCGGTGGCAGGGCACCGGGGAGCTGTTTTTT
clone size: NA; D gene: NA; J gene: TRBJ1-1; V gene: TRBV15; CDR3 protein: CATSRESNRGTEAFF; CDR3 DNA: TGTGCCACCAGCAGAGAGTCGAATAGAGGGACTGAAGCTTTCTTT
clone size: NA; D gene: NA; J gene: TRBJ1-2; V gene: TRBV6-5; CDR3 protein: CASSFGRANYGYTF; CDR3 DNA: TGTGCCAGCAGTTTTGGCCGGGCTAACTATGGCTACACCTTC
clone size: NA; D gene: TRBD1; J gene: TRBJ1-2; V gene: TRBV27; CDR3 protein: CASSFTAGTATNYGYTF; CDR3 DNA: TGTGCCAGCAGTTTTACCGCCGGGACAGCTACTAACTATGGCTACACCTTC
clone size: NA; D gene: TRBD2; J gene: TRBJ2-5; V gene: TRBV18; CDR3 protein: CASSTSAQETQYF; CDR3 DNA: TGTGCCAGCTCAACTAGCGCTCAAGAGACCCAGTACTTC
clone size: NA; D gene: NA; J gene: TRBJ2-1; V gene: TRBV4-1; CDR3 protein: CASSQDEWSSYNEQFF; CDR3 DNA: TGCGCCAGCAGCCAAGATGAGTGGAGCTCCTACAATGAGCAGTTCTTC
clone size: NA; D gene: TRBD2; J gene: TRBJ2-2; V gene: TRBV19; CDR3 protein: CASSPSGGAWYTGELFF; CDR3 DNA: TGTGCCAGTAGCCCTAGCGGGGGGGCCTGGTACACCGGGGAGCTGTTTTTT
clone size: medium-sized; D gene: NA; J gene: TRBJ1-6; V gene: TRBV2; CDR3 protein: CAGRQLPNSPLHF; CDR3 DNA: TGTGCGGGGAGGCAACTCCCTAATTCACCCCTCCACTTT
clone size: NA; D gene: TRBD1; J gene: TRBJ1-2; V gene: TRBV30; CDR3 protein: CAWRQGDRSYGYTF; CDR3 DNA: TGTGCCTGGAGACAGGGGGATCGGAGCTATGGCTACACCTTC
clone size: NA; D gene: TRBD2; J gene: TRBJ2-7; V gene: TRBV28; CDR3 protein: CATSAGGFYEQYF; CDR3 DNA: TGTGCCACTTCCGCGGGGGGCTTCTACGAGCAGTACTTC
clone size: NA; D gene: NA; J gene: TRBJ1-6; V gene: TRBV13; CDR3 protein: CASSPGNSPLHF; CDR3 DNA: TGTGCCAGCAGCCCAGGGAATTCACCCCTCCACTTT
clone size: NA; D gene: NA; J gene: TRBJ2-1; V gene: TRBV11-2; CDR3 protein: CASSLLVNRALGVRFF; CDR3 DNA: TGTGCCAGCAGCCTCCTTGTAAACAGGGCTCTGGGTGTCCGGTTCTTC
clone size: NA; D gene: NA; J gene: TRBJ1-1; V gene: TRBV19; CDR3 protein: CASKRGAGTEAFF; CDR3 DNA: TGTGCCAGTAAGCGGGGGGCGGGAACTGAAGCTTTCTTT
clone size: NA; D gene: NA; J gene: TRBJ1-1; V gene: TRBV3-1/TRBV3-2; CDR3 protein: CASSTFPGHRYTEAFF; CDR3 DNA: TGTGCCAGCAGCACTTTCCCGGGCCACAGGTACACTGAAGCTTTCTTT
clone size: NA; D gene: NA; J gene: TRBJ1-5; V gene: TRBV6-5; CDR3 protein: CASSSGSGGYQPQHF; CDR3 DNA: TGTGCCAGCAGTTCAGGGTCCGGCGGATATCAGCCCCAGCATTTT
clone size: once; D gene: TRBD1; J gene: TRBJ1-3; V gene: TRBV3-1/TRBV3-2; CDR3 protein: CASSQSWGQGRGNTIYF; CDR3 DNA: TGTGCCAGCAGCCAAAGTTGGGGACAGGGACGTGGAAACACCATATATTTT
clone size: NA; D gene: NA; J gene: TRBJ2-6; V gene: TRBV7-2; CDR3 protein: CASSFDWSGANVLTF; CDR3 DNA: TGTGCCAGCAGCTTCGACTGGTCCGGGGCCAACGTCCTGACTTTC
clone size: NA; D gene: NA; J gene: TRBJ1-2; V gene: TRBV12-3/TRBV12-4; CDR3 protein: CASSLRGTLGYTF; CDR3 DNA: TGTGCCAGCAGTTTAAGGGGAACCTTAGGCTACACCTTC
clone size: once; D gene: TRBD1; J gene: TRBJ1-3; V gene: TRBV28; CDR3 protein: CASSLGGDRGNTIYF; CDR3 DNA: TGTGCCAGCAGTTTAGGTGGGGACAGGGGAAACACCATATATTTT
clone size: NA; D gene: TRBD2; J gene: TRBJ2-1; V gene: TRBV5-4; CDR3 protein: CASSNGARGGRGEQFF; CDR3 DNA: TGTGCCAGCAGCAACGGGGCGCGGGGGGGCCGCGGTGAGCAGTTCTTC
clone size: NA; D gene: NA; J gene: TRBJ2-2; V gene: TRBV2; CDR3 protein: CASTTGIGTGELFF; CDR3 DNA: TGTGCCAGTACTACAGGGATAGGAACCGGGGAGCTGTTTTTT
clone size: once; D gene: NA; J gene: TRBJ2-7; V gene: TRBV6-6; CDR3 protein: CASRPPGGRSYEQYF; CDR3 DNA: TGTGCCAGCAGGCCCCCGGGGGGCCGCTCCTACGAGCAGTACTTC
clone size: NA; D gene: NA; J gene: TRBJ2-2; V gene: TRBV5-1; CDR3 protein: CASSLEGAGAPGEAGELFF; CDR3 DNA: TGCGCCAGCAGCTTGGAAGGGGCGGGGGCCCCCGGAGAGGCCGGGGAGCTGTTTTTT
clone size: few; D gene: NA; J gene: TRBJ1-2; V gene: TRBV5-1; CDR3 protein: CASSLEGTSVYGYTF; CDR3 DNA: TGCGCCAGCAGCTTGGAAGGGACAAGCGTCTATGGCTACACCTTC
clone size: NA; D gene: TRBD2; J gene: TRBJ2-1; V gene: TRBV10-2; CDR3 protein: CATKRGDSYNEQFF; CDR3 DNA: TGCGCCACCAAGCGGGGGGACTCCTACAATGAGCAGTTCTTC
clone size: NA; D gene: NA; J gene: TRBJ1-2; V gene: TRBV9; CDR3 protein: CASSDTGGYGYTF; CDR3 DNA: TGTGCCAGCAGCGACACGGGGGGATATGGCTACACCTTC
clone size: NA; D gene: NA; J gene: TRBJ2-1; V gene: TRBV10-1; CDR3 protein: CASSGEPTYNEQFF; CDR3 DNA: TGCGCCAGCAGTGGAGAACCTACCTACAATGAGCAGTTCTTC
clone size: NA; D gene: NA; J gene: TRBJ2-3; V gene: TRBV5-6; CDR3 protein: CASSSLPGKGDTQYF; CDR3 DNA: TGTGCCAGCAGCTCCCTGCCGGGGAAAGGAGATACGCAGTATTTT
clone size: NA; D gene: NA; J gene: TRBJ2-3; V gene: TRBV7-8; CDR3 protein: CAGGSTDTQYF; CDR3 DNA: TGTGCTGGCGGTTCCACAGATACGCAGTATTTT
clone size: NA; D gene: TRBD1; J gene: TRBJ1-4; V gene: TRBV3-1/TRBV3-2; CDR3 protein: CASSLRTGEGKLFF; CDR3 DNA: TGTGCCAGCAGCCTTCGGACAGGGGAAGGAAAACTGTTTTTT
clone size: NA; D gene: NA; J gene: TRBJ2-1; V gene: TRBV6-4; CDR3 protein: CASPFFTILDSGGYWNEQFF; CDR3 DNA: TGTGCCAGCCCTTTCTTTACTATTCTCGACTCGGGGGGCTACTGGAATGAGCAGTTCTTC